These 28 T cell receptor beta chains were sequenced from one sample in a study of T-cell reconstitution after alpha-beta-depleted transplantation in children. Unique molecular identifiers were incorporated during preparation of the TCRbeta library. A single record per CDR3 protein comes from TCRdb applying MiXCR to the PCR reads. The repertoire includes almost 500,000 distinct CDR3 sequences, approximately 10% of them detected once, and about 2.1% sits in the top ten. The sample consisted of PBMCs, taken before TCRalphabeta/CD19-depleted stem cell transplant. Source of these receptors: a child between 2 and 9 years old with inherited bone marrow failure, due to receive a stem cell transplant.

This clonotype appeared many times. The chain has TRBV29-1 and TRBJ1-2; 8 nucleotides align to TRBD1. The length of the CDR3 is 16 residues. V trimming: 2 bases; J trimming: 3 bases; junction bases outside the gene matches: 11. Germline assignment: CDR1 SQVTM and CDR2 ANQGSEA. CDR3 protein: CSVESGTGYSHYGYTF. CDR3 nucleotides: TGCAGCGTTGAATCCGGGACAGGATATTCTCACTATGGCTACACCTTC.

A word on this clonotype: A clone one base away is much larger, so this may be a read error. The J gene is TRBJ1-1, the V gene TRBV20-1; 7 positions agree with TRBD1. The germline V gene encodes CDR1 DFQATT and CDR2 SNEGSKA (reference sequence). The CDR3 has 17 amino acids. Written as DNA, the CDR3 is TGCTGTGCTAGAGGGAGGGGGAGAGGGGGCATGAACACTGAAGCTTTCTTT. This sequence encodes CCARGRGRGGMNTEAFF.

V is TRBV5-8 and J is TRBJ2-1; 10 bases line up with TRBD2. The CDR3 loop spans 18 amino acids. The germline gives CDR1 SGHTS, CDR2 YDEGEE. The ends lost 0 bases at V and 2 bases at J; junction bases unmatched: 8. CDR3 residues: CASSLEALAGATYNEQFF. CDR3 bases: TGTGCCAGCAGCTTGGAGGCTCTAGCGGGAGCAACCTACAATGAGCAGTTCTTC.

This clonotype was recorded at least ten times. The chain joins TRBV29-1 to TRBJ2-3; 12 bases are a match to TRBD2. The CDR3 length is 13 residues. Germline-derived CDR1 and CDR2 are SQVTM and ANQGSEA. Trimming at V came to 7 bases and at J to 3 bases, leaving 2 bases not matched to a gene. The CDR3 reads CSASGRATDTQYF. The CDR3 DNA reads as TGCAGCGCTAGCGGGAGGGCGACAGATACGCAGTATTTT.

This clonotype was seen only a few times. The chain is built from TRBV4-3 and TRBJ2-1; D unresolved. Trimming pared 3 bases from V and 8 bases from J, leaving 17 bases between. Germline V gene sequence: CDR1 LGHNA, CDR2 YSLEER. The CDR3 runs to 15 residues. The DNA of the CDR3 is TGCGCCAGCAGCCAGGGTCTGGGGTTGGGATATGAGCAGTTCTTC. Translated, it gives CASSQGLGLGYEQFF.

This clonotype occurred many times. The chain joins TRBV27 to TRBJ1-3, with TRBD1 matching over 9 bases. V gave up 5 bases and J gave up 0 bases; unmatched junction bases: 8. Germline CDR1 MNHEY, CDR2 SMNVEV (reference sequence). The CDR3 runs to 17 residues. As DNA, the CDR3 is TGTGCCAGCAGTCCCAGGACAGGGGCCAGCTCTGGAAACACCATATATTTT. As protein: CASSPRTGASSGNTIYF.

The gene calls are TRBV7-2 and TRBJ2-3; 7 bases align to TRBD2. The germline V gene encodes CDR1 SGHTA and CDR2 FQGNSA. This CDR3 spans 15 amino acids. J lost 1 base, V lost 2 bases, and 3 bases had no gene match. CDR3 residues: CASSLSRERTDTQYF. In DNA form, the CDR3 reads TGTGCCAGCAGCTTATCGCGGGAGCGCACAGATACGCAGTATTTT.

In this sample, this clonotype turned up many times. This chain joins TRBV20-1 and TRBJ2-3; D is undetermined. V was clipped by 1 base and J by 0 bases, with 8 bases between them. The CDR3 length is 14 residues. In germline, CDR1 is DFQATT, CDR2 SNEGSKA (reference sequence). This CDR3 is CSARGVLSTDTQYF. The CDR3 bases are TGCAGTGCTAGAGGAGTCCTTAGCACAGATACGCAGTATTTT.

This clonotype was picked up many times. The rearrangement joins TRBV9 to TRBJ2-1; 8 positions agree with TRBD1. CDR1 is SGDLS, CDR2 YYNGEE, per germline. This CDR3 is 16 amino acids long. Losses at the gene ends were 0 bases for V and 8 bases for J; bases not matched to a gene: 10. The CDR3 DNA is TGTGCCAGCAGCGTAGAGGGACAGGTGGGATTCGATGAGCAGTTCTTC. As protein: CASSVEGQVGFDEQFF.

This clonotype was observed at least ten times. The rearrangement links TRBV12-3 or TRBV12-4 to TRBJ2-7; TRBD2 matches 10 bases. Trimming removed 6 bases from V and 3 bases from J; junction bases left unmatched: 8. This CDR3 contains 15 residues. Here the CDR3 reads CASSPAGGRVYEQYF. The CDR3 DNA follows: TGTGCCAGCAGCCCAGCGGGGGGGAGGGTCTACGAGCAGTACTTC.

At least ten counts were recorded for this clonotype. This chain joins TRBV6-1 and TRBJ2-7; TRBD1 agrees at 8 bases. This CDR3 comprises 16 residues. V was clipped by 6 bases and J by 4 bases; unmatched bases: 14. Germline V lookup: CDR1 MNHNS, CDR2 SASEGT. The CDR3 DNA reads TGTGCCAGCAGCGACAGGGGTTGGAACCGAGGATACGAGCAGTACTTC. It specifies CASSDRGWNRGYEQYF.

This clonotype was recorded many times. The V gene is TRBV28, the J gene TRBJ1-1, with D possibly matching TRBD1 (6 bases). The ends were cut back, 6 bases at V and 5 bases at J, with 13 bases in the middle. CDR1 is MDHEN, CDR2 SYDVKM, per germline. The CDR3 extends over 13 amino acids. This CDR3 is CASSLGGSTEAFF. The CDR3, as DNA: TGTGCCAGCAGCCTAGGGGGAAGTACTGAAGCTTTCTTT.

In its sample, this clonotype was seen many times. This chain joins TRBV5-4 and TRBJ2-7, with D perhaps matching TRBD2 (6 bases). Trimming took 0 bases from V and 2 from J, leaving 12 bases between them. The CDR3 has 15 residues. Germline values: CDR1 SGHNT, CDR2 YYREEE (reference sequence). Written as DNA, the CDR3 is TGTGCCAGCAGCTTGGGGGGGAGCGGGCCCTACGAGCAGTACTTC. This sequence encodes CASSLGGSGPYEQYF.

At least ten counts were recorded for this clonotype. The chain has TRBV28 and TRBJ2-7, with a possible D match to TRBD2 (5 bases). V lost 10 bases and J lost 3, with 13 bases in between. The germline CDR1 and CDR2 sequences are MDHEN and SYDVKM. The CDR3 is 12 amino acids. The CDR3 sequence is CATQTRGYEQYF. CDR3 sequence (DNA): TGTGCCACCCAAACTCGGGGCTACGAGCAGTACTTC.

This clonotype was seen more than once but under ten times. V is TRBV28 and J is TRBJ1-5; D is possibly TRBD1 (5 bases). The V and J ends lost 3 bases and 8 bases respectively, with 26 bases between them. Germline CDR1 MDHEN, CDR2 SYDVKM. The CDR3 sequence is 18 residues long. The CDR3 DNA reads as TGTGCCAGCAGTTTGGAAGGAGGAGAGTGGGGGGGGGATGAGCCCCAGCATTTT. It codes for CASSLEGGEWGGDEPQHF.

The rearrangement links TRBV6-5 to TRBJ1-2; 7 bases are shared with TRBD1. CDR3 length: 15 amino acids. The ends lost 6 bases at V and 4 bases at J; junction bases unmatched: 11. The germline V gene has CDR1 MNHEY and CDR2 SVGAGI. The CDR3 sequence: CASSRRTGLGYGYTF. CDR3 sequence (DNA): TGTGCCAGCAGCAGACGGACAGGCCTAGGCTATGGCTACACCTTC.

For this clonotype: Just one base apart from a much larger clone, this may be a read error. This chain links TRBV6-1 with TRBJ2-1; D unresolved. Germline values: CDR1 MNHNS, CDR2 SASEGT. The CDR3 has 13 amino acids. CDR3 protein: CASRKNVANERFF. For the CDR3, the DNA is TGTGCCAGTCGTAAAAATGTGGCCAATGAGCGGTTCTTC.

A note on this clonotype: This may be a read error: a much more frequent sequence differs by one nucleotide. V gene TRBV9 combines with J gene TRBJ2-2; D is perhaps TRBD2 (5 bases). Germline V gene lookup returns CDR1 SGDLS and CDR2 YYNGEE. This CDR3 comprises 13 residues. CDR3 bases: TGTGCCAGCAGCGAGGTGAACACCGGGAAGCTGTTTTTT. Encoded protein: CASSEVNTGKLFF.

This clonotype occurred a few times. CDR3 sequence (DNA): TGTGCCAGCAGCTCACACGGGGGGGGACCTGAAGCTTTCTTT. This translates into CASSSHGGGPEAFF. J is TRBJ1-1 and V is TRBV3-1; the D gene is possibly TRBD1 (5 bases). Germline lookup yields CDR1 LGHDT and CDR2 YNNKEL (reference sequence). This CDR3 is 14 amino acids long. Deletions cut 5 bases from V and 6 bases from J, with 16 bases between.

To note about this clonotype: The junction and the germline gene differ at one end; a read error may be behind it. The chain uses TRBV7-9 and TRBJ2-2; 9 bases agree with TRBD2. The CDR3 sequence is 15 residues long. Germline CDR1 SEHNR, CDR2 FQNEAQ (reference sequence). CDR3 loop: CASSPGLAGTGERFF. Written as DNA, the CDR3 is TGTGCCAGCAGCCCGGGACTAGCAGGGACCGGGGAGCGGTTTTTT.

V usage is TRBV19 and J usage is TRBJ2-2, with D tentatively TRBD2 (5 bases). V was trimmed by 2 bases and J by 6 bases, leaving 7 bases between them. Germline values: CDR1 LNHDA, CDR2 SQIVND (reference sequence). CDR3 size: 13 residues. The CDR3 loop is CASSITSSGELFF. The CDR3 nucleotides read TGTGCCAGTAGTATAACTAGTTCCGGGGAGCTGTTTTTT.

This sequence joins TRBV29-1 and TRBJ2-7; a weak D match, TRBD1 (6 bases). This CDR3 contains 15 residues. The germline V gene encodes CDR1 SQVTM and CDR2 ANQGSEA. V was pared by 3 bases and J by 4 bases, with 19 bases between. This CDR3 is CSVDGTPGHPYEQYF. The CDR3 DNA reads as TGCAGCGTTGATGGAACTCCGGGACACCCTTACGAGCAGTACTTC.

The table lists this clonotype with many counts. CDR3 amino acids: CSARDPALTRGQFF. The CDR3 DNA sequence: TGCAGTGCTAGAGATCCGGCCCTAACCAGGGGCCAGTTCTTC. This chain uses TRBV20-1 with TRBJ2-1; D possibly corresponds to TRBD1 (6 bases). The CDR3 spans 14 residues. V was clipped by 0 bases and J by 13 bases, with 19 bases between them. CDR1 DFQATT and CDR2 SNEGSKA come from the germline V gene (reference sequence).

The rearrangement links TRBV7-2 to TRBJ1-6, with unresolved D. V was pared by 2 bases and J by 7 bases, with 9 bases between. This CDR3 comprises 14 residues. Germline V gene data show CDR1 as SGHTA and CDR2 as FQGNSA. The CDR3 loop is CASSLTPPNSPLHF. The CDR3 nucleotides read TGTGCCAGCAGCTTAACCCCCCCCAATTCACCCCTCCACTTT. Full variable domain (rest looked up from reference TRBV7-2 and TRBJ1-6): GAGVSQSPSNKVTEKGKDVELRCDPISGHTALYWYRQSLGQGLEFLIYFQGNSAPDKSGLPSDRFSAERTGGSVSTLTIQRTQQEDSAVYLCASSLTPPNSPLHFGNGTRLTVT.

In this sample, this clonotype turned up a few times. V and J are TRBV7-8 and TRBJ2-3, with TRBD2 matching over 11 bases. The CDR3 spans 17 residues. CDR1 is SGHVS and CDR2 is FQNEAQ in the germline V gene. With V trimmed by 3 bases and J by 4 bases, 9 bases remained unmatched. The CDR3 bases are TGTGCCAGCAGCTTTATACTAGCGGGAGAATTTCCAGATACGCAGTATTTT. Translation: CASSFILAGEFPDTQYF.

This clonotype has at least ten counts. The chain couples TRBV7-8 to TRBJ2-3, with 7 bases identical to TRBD2. Germline CDR1 is SGHVS and CDR2 is FQNEAQ. V lost 4 bases and J lost 10; bases outside the gene matches: 8. The CDR3 runs to 13 residues. This CDR3 is CASSYGPREAQYF. In DNA form, the CDR3 reads TGTGCCAGCAGCTATGGGCCCCGGGAGGCGCAGTATTTT.

In this sample, this clonotype turned up many times. This sequence joins TRBV27 and TRBJ2-2; 7 bases match TRBD1. CDR3 length: 14 residues. J was trimmed by 4 bases and V by 6 bases; bases with no gene match: 5. Germline V gene sequence: CDR1 MNHEY, CDR2 SMNVEV (reference sequence). CDR3 sequence: CASRLDRSTGELFF. CDR3 sequence (DNA): TGTGCCAGCAGACTGGACAGGAGCACCGGGGAGCTGTTTTTT.

There are a few counts of this clonotype. V gene TRBV6-5 combines with J gene TRBJ2-7; 9 bases are shared with TRBD2. There are 18 residues in the CDR3. V shed 2 bases, J shed 1 base, and the junction held 12 bases outside the gene matches. The germline CDR1 and CDR2 sequences are MNHEY and SVGAGI. The CDR3 DNA reads TGTGCCAGCAGTTACGCCCTGATAGGGCGGGAGGGTTCCTACGAGCAGTACTTC. Amino acids: CASSYALIGREGSYEQYF.